The rows below give T cell receptor beta chains drawn from one sample of a study of blood T cell repertoires in COVID-19. Method: immunoSEQ multiplex PCR; TCRdb's copy keeps in-frame clones and lacks some. The sample has about 76,000 clones, approximately 80% seen once. What was sequenced was peripheral blood. Receptors originate from a man older than 75 with acute or convalescent COVID-19. CDR3s leave out the opening cysteine and the closing phenylalanine or tryptophan. A D gene is named only where the DNA matches it firmly.

cdr3_aa | cdr3_length | d_call | v_call
SVPSTGASYEQY | 12 | . | TRBV29-1
ASSMEPGGYT | 10 | . | TRBV19
ASSPRTSFSDTQY | 13 | TRBD2 | TRBV5-1
ASSIVGAGETQY | 12 | . | TRBV19
ASSSTDTQY | 9 | . | TRBV6-2/TRBV6-3
ATSRDRGSGNTIY | 13 | . | TRBV15
ASSIGGAGGYT | 11 | . | TRBV19
ASGLEENSPLH | 11 | . | TRBV11-1
ASSQGAAGRYGYT | 13 | . | TRBV3-1/TRBV3-2
ASSLMGARVTGELF | 14 | . | TRBV5-6
ASSQASTGKTEAF | 13 | TRBD1 | TRBV4-3
AWSVSWTSLLQETQY | 15 | . | TRBV30
ASSRDNYSGNTIY | 13 | . | TRBV6-5
ACTRGQPGELF | 11 | . | TRBV19
ASSQVVTGITGELF | 14 | . | TRBV4-3
ASSPQGASYNEQF | 13 | TRBD1 | TRBV7-9
AISESPPGLAGTDTQY | 16 | TRBD2 | TRBV10-3
SARQGRSLYEQY | 12 | TRBD1 | TRBV29-1
ASSHRTGQTGELF | 13 | TRBD1 | TRBV7-8
ASSLSTLFPLH | 11 | . | TRBV7-3
SVEDGGRGSYNEQF | 14 | . | TRBV29-1
ASVGGSTEAF | 10 | . | TRBV12-3/TRBV12-4
ASIRGARSYNEQF | 13 | . | TRBV7-2
ARCRPWALTEAF | 12 | . | TRBV9
ASSGWGLAGKGDTQY | 15 | TRBD2 | TRBV7-3
ASSFSQVTSYEQY | 13 | . | TRBV11-2
ASSSSTLSNQPQH | 13 | . | TRBV27
SANIGIRQLNYGYT | 14 | . | TRBV29-1
ASYKAGGIYNEQF | 13 | TRBD2 | TRBV27
ASSDTGTGVRGYT | 13 | TRBD1 | TRBV2
ASSLQGSPYEWF | 12 | . | TRBV7-8
ASSWTSVAYEQY | 12 | TRBD2 | TRBV28
ASGPAQVTNTEAF | 13 | . | TRBV12-5
ASSLGGQGNSPLH | 13 | TRBD1 | TRBV7-2
ASSQGGRERGGYGYT | 15 | . | TRBV14
ASTGLGFASEQF | 12 | TRBD2 | TRBV6-5
ASRTGGSYNEQF | 12 | TRBD1 | TRBV28
ASSLRTSGEQF | 11 | . | TRBV5-1
ASTTPIEQGTQY | 12 | . | TRBV6-5
ASSPQNYGYT | 10 | . | TRBV5-8
ASSLRGGNIQY | 11 | . | TRBV5-6
ASSSPGTVTEAF | 12 | . | TRBV11-2
ASSQGWTGSGNTIY | 14 | TRBD1 | TRBV4-3
ASSSPGQGVYEQY | 13 | TRBD1 | TRBV5-1
ASSLSGGFFETQY | 13 | TRBD2 | TRBV7-9
ASSLDRLGDSISYNEQF | 17 | . | TRBV11-3
ASSLASPSHGYT | 12 | . | TRBV7-2
ASSTDRGLAETQY | 13 | TRBD1 | TRBV5-5
ASSQEYSLLNNEQF | 14 | . | TRBV3-1/TRBV3-2
ASSSYEGAPQY | 11 | . | TRBV27
ASSQGGGIFYGYT | 13 | . | TRBV4-3
ASSRTPVQASNQPQH | 15 | . | TRBV18
ASSTGYEDQPQH | 12 | . | TRBV19
ASSLDRGGTQY | 11 | . | TRBV11-2
ASSLTVNTGELF | 12 | . | TRBV7-6